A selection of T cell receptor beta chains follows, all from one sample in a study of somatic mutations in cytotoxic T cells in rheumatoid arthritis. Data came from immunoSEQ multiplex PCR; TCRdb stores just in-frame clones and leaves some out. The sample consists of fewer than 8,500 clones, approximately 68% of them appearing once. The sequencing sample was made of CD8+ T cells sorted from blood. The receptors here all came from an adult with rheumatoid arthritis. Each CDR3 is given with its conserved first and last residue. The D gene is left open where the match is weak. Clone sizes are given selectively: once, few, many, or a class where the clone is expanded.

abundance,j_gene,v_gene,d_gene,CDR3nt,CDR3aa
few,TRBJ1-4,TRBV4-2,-,TGTGCCAGCAGCGCGCCGGAGAGACAGGCAAATGAAAAACTGTTTTTT,CASSAPERQANEKLFF
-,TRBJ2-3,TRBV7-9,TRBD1,TGTGCCAGCAGCTTAGCCAGGACAGGGGGAGATACGCAGTATTTT,CASSLARTGGDTQYF
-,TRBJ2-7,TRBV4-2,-,TGTGCCAGCAGCCAAGCGATCTCCTACGAGCAGTACTTC,CASSQAISYEQYF
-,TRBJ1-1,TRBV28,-,TGTGCCAGCAGCCTCCAGTCGACCCTTGAAGCTTTCTTT,CASSLQSTLEAFF
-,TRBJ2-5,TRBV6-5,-,TGTGCCAGCAGTTACGGCACTGGGACACCACAGACCCAGTACTTC,CASSYGTGTPQTQYF
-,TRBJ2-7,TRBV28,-,TGTGCCAGCAGCTCCCCCCGGGGCGAGCAGTACTTC,CASSSPRGEQYF
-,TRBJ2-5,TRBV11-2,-,TGTGCCAGCAGCCTTCTAAGGGGAGGGACCCAGTACTTC,CASSLLRGGTQYF
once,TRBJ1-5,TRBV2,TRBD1,TGTGCCAGCAGTGGTGACAGGGGGTGGGGGCAGCCCCAGCATTTT,CASSGDRGWGQPQHF
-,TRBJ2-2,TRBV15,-,TGTGCCACCAGCAGAGGCATGAACACCGGGGAGCTGTTTTTT,CATSRGMNTGELFF
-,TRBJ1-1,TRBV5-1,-,TGCGCCAGCAGCAACTGGGGGAACACTGAAGCTTTCTTT,CASSNWGNTEAFF
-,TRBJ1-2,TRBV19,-,TGTGCCAGTACGGTTGTACAGGGACCTAACTATGGCTACACCTTC,CASTVVQGPNYGYTF
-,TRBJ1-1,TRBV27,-,TGTGCCAGCAGACAGGCTGGGGGATACACTGAAGCTTTCTTT,CASRQAGGYTEAFF
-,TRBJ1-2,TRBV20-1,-,TGCAGTGCTACAGAAAACTATGGCTACACCTTC,CSATENYGYTF
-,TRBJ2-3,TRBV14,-,TGTGCCAGCAGCCCTTTGGGGAGCGGAATCACAGATACGCAGTATTTT,CASSPLGSGITDTQYF
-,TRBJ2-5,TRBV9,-,TGTGCCAGCAGCGTATCAGGGGGGACCCAAGAGACCCAGTACTTC,CASSVSGGTQETQYF
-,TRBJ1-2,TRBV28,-,TGTGCCAGCAGTTTATGGCTATTGGGGGCCCAATATGGCTACACCTTC,CASSLWLLGAQYGYTF
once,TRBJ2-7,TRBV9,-,TGTGCCAGCAGCGTAGCTGTAGGCCCCGAGGCCTACGAGCAGTACTTC,CASSVAVGPEAYEQYF
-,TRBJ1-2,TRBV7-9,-,TGTGCCAGCAGCTCGTTCACAGGGACCCCTAGCAGCACCTTC,CASSSFTGTPSSTF
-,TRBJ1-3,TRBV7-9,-,TGTGCCAGCAGCTTCTCTATGAAACTTTCTGGAAACACCATATATTTT,CASSFSMKLSGNTIYF
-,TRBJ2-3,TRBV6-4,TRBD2,TGTGCCAGCAGTGCGACCCCCGCTAGCGGGGGAGGAGATACGCAGTATTTT,CASSATPASGGGDTQYF
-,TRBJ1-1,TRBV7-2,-,TGTGCCAGCAGCCAACAGGGTGAGGAGACTGAAGCTTTCTTT,CASSQQGEETEAFF
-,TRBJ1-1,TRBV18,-,TGTGCCAGCTCAGCGGACGCAGGCTCGAGGACTGAAGCTTTCTTT,CASSADAGSRTEAFF
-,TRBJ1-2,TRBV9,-,TGTGCCAGCAGCCCCCGACGGGAAGCTAACTATGGCTACACCTTC,CASSPRREANYGYTF
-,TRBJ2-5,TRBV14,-,TGTGCCAGCAGCCAAGTCTCGCTAGCGAACCAAGAGACCCAGTACTTC,CASSQVSLANQETQYF
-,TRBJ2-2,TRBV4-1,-,TGCGCCGGCAGCCTCAACAGTGAGAACACCGGGGAGCTGTTTTTT,CAGSLNSENTGELFF
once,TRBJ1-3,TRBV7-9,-,TGTGCCAGCAGCTTTGGCTACTCTGGAAACACCATATATTTT,CASSFGYSGNTIYF
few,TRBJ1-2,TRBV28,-,TGTGCCAGCAGCTTAACGCGGGGGCCCTCGATCTATGGCTACACCTTC,CASSLTRGPSIYGYTF
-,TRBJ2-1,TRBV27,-,TGTGCCAGCAGACCTAACAACAGGGTCGATGAGCAGTTCTTC,CASRPNNRVDEQFF
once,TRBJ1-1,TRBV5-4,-,TGTGCCAGCAGCCCGGGGAGGGTCACTGAAGCTTTCTTT,CASSPGRVTEAFF
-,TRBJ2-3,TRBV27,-,TGTGCCAGCAGTTTGGACCCCACAGATACGCAGTATTTT,CASSLDPTDTQYF
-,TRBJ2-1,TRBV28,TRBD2,TGTGCCAGCGCGGGACTAGCGGTTTACAATGAGCAGTTCTTC,CASAGLAVYNEQFF
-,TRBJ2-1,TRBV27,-,TGTGCCAGCAGTTTATTCGGCGGGGAGCAGTTCTTC,CASSLFGGEQFF
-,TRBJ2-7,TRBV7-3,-,TGTGCCAGCAGTTCCGACAGGACTGTTTTCGAGCAGTACTTC,CASSSDRTVFEQYF
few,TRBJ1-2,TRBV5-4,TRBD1,TGTGCCAGCAGCCCGGGACAGGACTATGGCTACACCTTC,CASSPGQDYGYTF
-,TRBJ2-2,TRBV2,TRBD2,TGTGCCAGCGATGGAGGGGCTAGCGGGGGCACCGGGGAGCTGTTTTTT,CASDGGASGGTGELFF
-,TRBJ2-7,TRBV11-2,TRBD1,TGTGCCAGCAGCTTCGGGACAGGGGGATTGTACGAGCAGTACTTC,CASSFGTGGLYEQYF
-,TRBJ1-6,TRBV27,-,TGTGCCAGCAGCCCCGAGGGGGGCGTTTCACCCCTCCACTTT,CASSPEGGVSPLHF
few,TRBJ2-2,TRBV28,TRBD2,TGTGCCAGCAGTTTTAGGCCGGGGGGAAGCACCGGGGAGCTGTTTTTT,CASSFRPGGSTGELFF
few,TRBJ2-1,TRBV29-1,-,TGCAGCGTTCCGCTAGCCGAGCAGTTCTTC,CSVPLAEQFF
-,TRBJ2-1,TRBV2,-,TGTGCCAGCAGTGGCCCTGGGGTAGCGGAGCCATACAATGAGCAGTTCTTC,CASSGPGVAEPYNEQFF
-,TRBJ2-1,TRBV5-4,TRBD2,TGTGCCAGCAGCTTGAGACTAGCGGCTTACAATGAGCAGTTCTTC,CASSLRLAAYNEQFF
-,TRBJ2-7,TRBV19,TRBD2,TGTGCCAGTGAACCAGCGGGGGGCTCCTACGAGCAGTACTTC,CASEPAGGSYEQYF
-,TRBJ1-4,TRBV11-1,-,TGTGCCAGCAGCCCCCCGGGCGATGAAAAACTGTTTTTT,CASSPPGDEKLFF
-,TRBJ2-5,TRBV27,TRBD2,TGTGCCAGCGGGACTATCCAAGAGACCCAGTACTTC,CASGTIQETQYF
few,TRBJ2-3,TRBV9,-,TGTGCCAGCAGCGGGCCACCTCGCACAGATACGCAGTATTTT,CASSGPPRTDTQYF
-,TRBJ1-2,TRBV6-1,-,TGTGCCAGCAGTGGCGGACTGATGGGCTACACCTTC,CASSGGLMGYTF
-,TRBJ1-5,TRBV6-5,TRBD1,TGTGCCAGCAGACCCGGGACAGGGGGCAATCAGCCCCAGCATTTT,CASRPGTGGNQPQHF
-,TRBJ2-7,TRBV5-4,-,TGTGCCAGCAGCTTGACCGGGACCTACTACGAGCAGTACTTC,CASSLTGTYYEQYF
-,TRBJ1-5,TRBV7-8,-,TGTGCCAGCAGCTTAGAGGGGTTCGAATCAGAGCCCCAGCATTTT,CASSLEGFESEPQHF
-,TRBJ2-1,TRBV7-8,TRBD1,TGTGCCAGCAGCGAAGGGACAGCCGATGAGCAGTTCTTC,CASSEGTADEQFF
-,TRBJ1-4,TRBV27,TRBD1,TGTGCCAGCACCGACCGGACAGGAGAAAAACTGTTTTTT,CASTDRTGEKLFF
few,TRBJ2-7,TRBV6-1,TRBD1,TGTGCCAGCATTGGACAGGGGGCTCGGTACGAGCAGTACTTC,CASIGQGARYEQYF
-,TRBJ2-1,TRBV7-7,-,TGTGCTAGCAGCTTAGCGCTTCGGGAGAGTGAGCAGTTCTTC,CASSLALRESEQFF
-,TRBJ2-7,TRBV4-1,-,TGCGCCAGCAGCCAAGAGACCTTCGGCCAGGGAACCTACGAGCAGTACTTC,CASSQETFGQGTYEQYF
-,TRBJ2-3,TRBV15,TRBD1,TGTGCCACCAGCTCTAGCCTCGGACAGGGAGGCACAGATACGCAGTATTTT,CATSSSLGQGGTDTQYF